Reported below is one T cell receptor (beta chain). The data belong to a study of blood T cells in healthy people across ages. The germline CDR1 and CDR2 sequences are MDHEN and SYDVKM. CDR3 length: 14 residues. The J segment lost 10 bases and the V segment lost 6 bases, leaving 9 bases of the junction unmatched. A second PCR of 7 to 11 cycles used a sample-barcoded 5' primer and a J-beta primer mix. TCRdb reprocessed the 5' RACE reads with MiXCR, giving one entry per CDR3 protein. The repertoire holds about 1.8 million distinct CDR3 sequences, around half seen once, with around 2.1% in the top ten. The chain carries TRBV28 and TRBJ2-1, with 10 positions matching TRBD2. The TCR sequence derives from a woman aged 35 to 49 in good health. The sequencing input was blood. Here the CDR3 DNA reads TGTGCCAGCAGCCCCAAGCTAGCGGGGGAGGAGCAGTTCTTC. The encoded protein is CASSPKLAGEEQFF.